This T cell receptor beta chain is drawn from a study of identical twins. V lost 2 bases and J lost 7; bases outside the gene matches: 9. The CDR3 extends over 16 amino acids. Looked up from germline, CDR1 is MNHEY and CDR2 is SVGAGI. Each CDR3 protein is one row after TCRdb ran MiXCR on the 5' RACE reads. The table has just over 500,000 distinct CDR3 sequences, about 20% seen once. Study findings and constraints: Beta out-of-frame sequences displayed a weaker excess of sharing between twins.

This clonotype was picked up a small number of times. Its antigen is unidentified. Another study also made use of these data, one on T cells expressing NK-cell markers. That report adds: Underlying the TCR beta repertoires were sorted CD3+CD56+NKG2C+, CD3+CD56+NKG2C- and CD3+CD56-NKG2C+ T cells. Of CD8+ T cells, 1.0-7.0% belonged to dominant NKG2C+ clonotypes in six or seven donors. In four donors, these clonotypes also led the CD3+CD56-NKG2C+ fraction.

The receptor comes from a woman aged 18-29 years in good health. The chain employs TRBV6-5 and TRBJ1-1; 11 bases are shared with TRBD1. Sequencing input: CD4+ T cells sorted from blood. The CDR3 sequence is CASSYPGQGARSEAFF. The DNA of the CDR3 is TGTGCCAGCAGTTACCCTGGACAGGGGGCGCGAAGTGAAGCTTTCTTT.